This TCR beta chain is drawn from a study of blood T cell repertoires in COVID-19. Study summary: COVID-19 samples, acute and convalescent, were from the United States, Italy and Spain. From T cells, B-cell-depleted T cells, or PBMCs came the material, which was cDNA or gDNA.

The CDR3 has 13 amino acids. Trimming cost V 5 bases and J 8 bases; bases outside gene matches: 6. Germline CDR1 is SEHNR and CDR2 is FQNEAQ (reference sequence). In the original analysis: Estimates of nucleated cell counts were drawn from the amplification of reference gene primers. The repertoire was sequenced with immunoSEQ multiplex PCR; TCRdb's copy has only in-frame clones and lacks some. V, J and clone size derive from that table, while D and trimming were established from the DNA sequence. Here the sample spans 65,000 to 90,000 clones, over 75% being singletons. This receptor was taken from a human donor in a cohort sampled during active COVID-19. Sample: peripheral blood. The chain employs TRBV7-9 and TRBJ2-1; 7 bases map to TRBD1. For the CDR3, the DNA is TGTGCCAGCAGCCCGGACAGGTTATATGAGCAGTTCTTC. Translated, it gives CASSPDRLYEQFF.